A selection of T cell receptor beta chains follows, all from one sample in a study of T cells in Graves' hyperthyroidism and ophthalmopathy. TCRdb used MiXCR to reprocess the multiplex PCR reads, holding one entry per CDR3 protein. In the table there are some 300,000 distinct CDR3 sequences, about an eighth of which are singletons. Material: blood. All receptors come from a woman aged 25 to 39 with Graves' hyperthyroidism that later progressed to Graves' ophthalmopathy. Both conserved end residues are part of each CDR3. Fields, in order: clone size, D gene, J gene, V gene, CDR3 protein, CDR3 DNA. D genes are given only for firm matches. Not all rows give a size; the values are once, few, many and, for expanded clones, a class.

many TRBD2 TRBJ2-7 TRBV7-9 CASSLDWRGSMYEQYF TGTGCCAGCAGCTTAGATTGGCGCGGGAGTATGTACGAGCAGTACTTC
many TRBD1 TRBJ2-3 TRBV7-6 CASSQDRETDTQYF TGTGCCAGCAGCCAGGACAGGGAGACAGATACGCAGTATTTT
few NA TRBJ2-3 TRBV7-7 CASSLGQGSDTQYF TGTGCTAGCAGCCTCGGACAAGGCTCAGATACGCAGTATTTT
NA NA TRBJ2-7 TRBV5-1 CASSTPDSFEQYF TGCGCCAGCAGCACCCCCGACAGCTTCGAGCAGTACTTC
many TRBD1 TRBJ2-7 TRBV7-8 CASSLARWTGLTYEQYF TGTGCCAGCAGCTTAGCGAGGTGGACAGGGTTGACCTACGAGCAGTACTTC
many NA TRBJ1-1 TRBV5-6 CASSLLGAGNTEAFF TGTGCCAGCAGCTTGCTCGGGGCTGGCAACACTGAAGCTTTCTTT
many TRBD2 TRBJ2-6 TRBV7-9 CASSLSRSTIALAGPGANVLTF TGTGCCAGCAGCTTAAGTAGAAGTACAATAGCGCTAGCGGGACCTGGGGCCAACGTCCTGACTTTC
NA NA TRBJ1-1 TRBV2 CASSGEMISGTEAFF TGTGCCAGCAGTGGTGAAATGATTTCGGGCACTGAAGCTTTCTTT
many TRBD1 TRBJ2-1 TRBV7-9 CASSRTGEQLYNEQFF TGTGCCAGCAGCCGCACAGGGGAACAACTCTACAATGAGCAGTTCTTC
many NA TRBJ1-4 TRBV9 CASSRGGTTNEKLFF TGTGCCAGCAGCAGGGGGGGGACGACTAATGAAAAACTGTTTTTT
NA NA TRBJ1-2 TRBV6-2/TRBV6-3 CASSYSAGDYGYTF TGTGCCAGCAGTTACTCCGCGGGGGACTATGGCTACACCTTC
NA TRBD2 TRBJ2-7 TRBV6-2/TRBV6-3 CASRSPGLAGYEQYF TGTGCCAGCAGGAGCCCGGGACTAGCGGGTTACGAGCAGTACTTC
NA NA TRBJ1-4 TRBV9 CASSVRENFATNEKLFF TGTGCCAGCAGCGTGAGGGAGAATTTTGCAACTAATGAAAAACTGTTTTTT
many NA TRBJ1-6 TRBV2 CASRPLGVSPLHF TGTGCCAGCAGACCATTAGGTGTTTCACCCCTCCACTTT
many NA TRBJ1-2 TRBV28 CASTGPDRYGYTF TGTGCCAGCACCGGGCCGGACAGATATGGCTACACCTTC
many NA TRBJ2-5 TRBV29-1 CSFARGIVETQYF TGCAGTTTTGCAAGGGGGATAGTGGAGACCCAGTACTTC
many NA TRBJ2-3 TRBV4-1 CASSQVARGSTDTQYF TGCGCCAGCAGCCAAGTAGCTCGGGGAAGCACAGATACGCAGTATTTT
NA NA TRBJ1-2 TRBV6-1 CASTARGELLYGYTF TGTGCCAGCACCGCTCGGGGGGAACTTCTCTATGGCTACACCTTC
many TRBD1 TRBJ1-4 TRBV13 CASSWGQKNEKLFF TGTGCCAGCAGCTGGGGACAGAAAAATGAAAAACTGTTTTTT
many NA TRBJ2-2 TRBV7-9 CASSFGNTGELFF TGTGCCAGCAGCTTCGGGAACACCGGGGAGCTGTTTTTT
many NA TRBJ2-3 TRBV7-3 CASSWGGSTDTQYF TGTGCCAGCTCGTGGGGCGGGTCCACAGATACGCAGTATTTT
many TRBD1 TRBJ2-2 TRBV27 CASSLWTGGGTGELFF TGTGCCAGCAGTTTATGGACAGGGGGCGGCACCGGGGAGCTGTTTTTT
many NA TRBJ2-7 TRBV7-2 CASSFGVSPYEQYF TGTGCCAGCAGCTTCGGGGTCAGCCCCTACGAGCAGTACTTC
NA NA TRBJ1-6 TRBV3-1 CASSPLSLGTLHF TGTGCCAGCAGCCCCCTCTCCCTAGGAACCCTCCACTTT
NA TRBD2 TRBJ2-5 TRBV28 CASSRTSGGQTQYF TGTGCCAGCAGCAGGACTAGCGGCGGACAGACCCAGTACTTC
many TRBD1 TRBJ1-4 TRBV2 CASTRTGQGSLKLFF TGTGCCAGCACTCGAACCGGACAGGGGAGCTTAAAACTGTTTTTT
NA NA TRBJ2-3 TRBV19 CASSLLQGTDTQYF TGTGCCAGTAGCCTTTTACAGGGCACAGATACGCAGTATTTT
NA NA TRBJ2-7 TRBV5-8 CASSRDTFSYEQYF TGTGCCAGCAGCCGGGACACCTTTTCCTACGAGCAGTACTTC
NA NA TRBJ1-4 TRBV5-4 CASSTGTVNEKLFF TGTGCCAGCAGCACCGGGACGGTAAATGAAAAACTGTTTTTT
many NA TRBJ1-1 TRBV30 CAWGVFEPTKEAFF TGTGCCTGGGGCGTGTTCGAGCCAACGAAAGAAGCTTTCTTT
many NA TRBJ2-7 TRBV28 CASSYFTGEQYF TGTGCCAGCAGCTATTTTACAGGGGAGCAGTACTTC
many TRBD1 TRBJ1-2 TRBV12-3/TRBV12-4 CASSLWDSNYGYTF TGTGCCAGCAGTCTCTGGGACAGCAACTATGGCTACACCTTC
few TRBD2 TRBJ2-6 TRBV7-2 CASSLDSLAGARTF TGTGCCAGCAGCTTAGACTCACTAGCGGGAGCCCGAACTTTC
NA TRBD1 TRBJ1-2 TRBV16 CASSRSGGSYTF TGTGCCAGCAGCCGATCAGGGGGGAGCTACACCTTC
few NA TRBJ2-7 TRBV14 CASSLLSRGSTYEQYF TGTGCCAGCAGCCTCCTCAGCCGGGGGTCTACCTACGAGCAGTACTTC
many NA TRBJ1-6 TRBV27 CASSLSGRESPLHF TGTGCCAGCAGTTTATCAGGCCGAGAATCACCCCTCCACTTT
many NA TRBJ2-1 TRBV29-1 CSVEDLRGWGSYNEQFF TGCAGCGTTGAAGATCTTCGCGGATGGGGTTCCTACAATGAGCAGTTCTTC
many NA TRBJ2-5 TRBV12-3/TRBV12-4 CASSKGPGAGEETQYF TGTGCCAGCAGTAAAGGTCCGGGGGCTGGAGAAGAGACCCAGTACTTC
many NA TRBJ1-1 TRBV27 CASSRRAGNTEAFF TGTGCCAGCAGTAGGAGGGCCGGGAACACTGAAGCTTTCTTT
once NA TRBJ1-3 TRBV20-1 CSAIPSGSSGNTIYF TGCAGTGCTATTCCCTCAGGCTCCTCTGGAAACACCATATATTTT
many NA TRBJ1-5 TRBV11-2 CASSLGGGDQPQHF TGTGCCAGCAGCTTAGGTGGGGGCGATCAGCCCCAGCATTTT
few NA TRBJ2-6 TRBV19 CASSVLGSGANVLTF TGTGCCAGTAGCGTTCTGGGCTCTGGGGCCAACGTCCTGACTTTC